A single sample is the source of the 5 T cell receptor beta chains below, sequenced in a study of post-analysis software for immune sequencing data. For these TCRs, the target antigens are not known. Study results and caveats: Patients had higher frequencies than controls of roughly 5 TRBV segments, including TRBV5-6, TRBV5-1 and TRBV20-1.

Incorporated into the TCR beta cDNA libraries were unique molecular identifiers, which served to reduce PCR and sequencing biases. TCRdb reprocessed the PCR reads via MiXCR and lists one record per CDR3 protein. The table lists roughly 800,000 distinct CDR3 sequences, 30% of them singletons. Sequencing input: blood. Receptors originate from a girl aged 10 to 17 with multiple sclerosis.

This chain uses TRBV20-1 with TRBJ2-2; D uncertain. Looked up from germline, CDR1 is DFQATT and CDR2 is SNEGSKA (reference sequence). Trimming removed 2 bases at V and 8 bases at J, with 9 bases between. The CDR3 runs 12 residues. CDR3 in DNA: TGCAGTGCTAGATCTGGACCGGGGGAGCTGTTTTTT. Its protein is CSARSGPGELFF.

The chain is built from TRBV7-9 and TRBJ1-4; 9 bases line up with TRBD1. J gave up 6 bases and V 6 bases, and 8 bases lay outside the gene matches. Germline V CDR1 and CDR2: SEHNR, FQNEAQ (reference sequence). This CDR3 spans 15 amino acids. The CDR3 region has the DNA TGTGCCAGCAGAACCGCCGGGACAGGGTATGAAAAACTGTTTTTT. Encoded protein: CASRTAGTGYEKLFF.

CDR3 region: CSALRQGEDQPQHF. The DNA of the CDR3 is TGCAGTGCTTTACGACAGGGTGAGGATCAGCCCCAGCATTTT. The chain joins TRBV20-1 to TRBJ1-5; 7 positions agree with TRBD1. Looked up from germline, CDR1 is DFQATT and CDR2 is SNEGSKA (reference sequence). The V and J ends lost 5 bases and 5 bases, in that order; junction bases with no gene match: 9. The CDR3 length is 14 residues.

The chain recombines TRBV6-2 or TRBV6-3 with TRBJ2-2; no clear D. V dropped 10 bases and J dropped 6 bases, with 12 bases sitting between them. CDR1 and CDR2 from the germline V gene are MNHEY and SVGEGT. The CDR3 covers 12 residues. The CDR3: CATAVPAGELFF. The CDR3, as DNA: TGTGCCACCGCTGTTCCTGCCGGGGAGCTGTTTTTT.

The V gene is TRBV3-1, the J gene TRBJ2-1; D ambiguous. CDR3 length equals 12 residues. Looked up from germline, CDR1 is LGHDT and CDR2 is YNNKEL (reference sequence). V shed 0 bases and J shed 15 bases, with 12 bases lying between them. The chain's CDR3 is CASSQDVKRRFF. DNA for the CDR3: TGTGCCAGCAGCCAAGATGTAAAAAGGCGGTTCTTC.